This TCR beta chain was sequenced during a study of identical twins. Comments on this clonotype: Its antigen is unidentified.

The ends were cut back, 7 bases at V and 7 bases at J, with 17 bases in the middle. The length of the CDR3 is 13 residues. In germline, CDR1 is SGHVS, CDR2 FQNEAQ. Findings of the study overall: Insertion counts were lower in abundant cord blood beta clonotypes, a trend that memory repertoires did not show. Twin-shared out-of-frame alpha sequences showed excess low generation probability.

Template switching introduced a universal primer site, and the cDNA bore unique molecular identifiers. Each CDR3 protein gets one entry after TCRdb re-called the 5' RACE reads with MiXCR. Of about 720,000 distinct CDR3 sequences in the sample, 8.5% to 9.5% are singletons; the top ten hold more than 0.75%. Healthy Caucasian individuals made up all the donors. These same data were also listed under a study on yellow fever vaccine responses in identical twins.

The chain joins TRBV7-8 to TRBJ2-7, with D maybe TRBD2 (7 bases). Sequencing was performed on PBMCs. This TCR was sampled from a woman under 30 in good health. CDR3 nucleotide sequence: TGTGCCAGCACCCTAGAGGGGGGAGGGGAGCAGTACTTC. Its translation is CASTLEGGGEQYF. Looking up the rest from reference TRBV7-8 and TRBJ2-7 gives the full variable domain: GAGVSQSPRYKVAKRGQDVALRCDPISGHVSLFWYQQALGQGPEFLTYFQNEAQLDKSGLPSDRFFAERPEGSVSTLKIQRTQQEDSAVYLCASTLEGGGEQYFGPGTRLTVT.